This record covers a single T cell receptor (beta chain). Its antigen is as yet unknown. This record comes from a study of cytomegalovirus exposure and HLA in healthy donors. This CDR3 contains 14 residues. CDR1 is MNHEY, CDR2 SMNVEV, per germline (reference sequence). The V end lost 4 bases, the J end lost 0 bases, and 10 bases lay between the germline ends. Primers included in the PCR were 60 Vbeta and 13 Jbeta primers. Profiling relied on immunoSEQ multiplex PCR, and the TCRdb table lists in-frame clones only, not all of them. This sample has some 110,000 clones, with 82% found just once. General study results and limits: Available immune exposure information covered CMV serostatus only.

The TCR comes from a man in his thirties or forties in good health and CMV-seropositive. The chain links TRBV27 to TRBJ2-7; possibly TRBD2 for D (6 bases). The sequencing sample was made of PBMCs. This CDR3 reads CASSWDSSSYEQYF. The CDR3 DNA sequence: TGTGCCAGCAGTTGGGACTCCAGCTCCTACGAGCAGTACTTC.